Listed below are T cell receptor beta chains from one sample, sequenced in a study of CD8+CD57+ T cells in acquired aplastic anemia. In TCRdb, the reads were re-called with MiXCR into one record per CDR3 protein. The data show 400,000 to 600,000 distinct CDR3 sequences, under 40% seen once. The sample was sorted CD4+, CD8+, or CD8+CD57+ T cells (not recorded which) from PBMCs. These receptors originate from a human donor with aplastic anemia. Each CDR3 is given with its conserved first and last residue. D genes are given only for firm matches. Only some rows state a clone size, as once, few, many or a class for expanded clones.

D: .; size: .; J: TRBJ1-2; V: TRBV13; DNA: TGTGCCAGCAGCTTGGGCTCTCAGGAGGCCTATGGCTACACCTTC; CDR3: CASSLGSQEAYGYTF
D: .; size: .; J: TRBJ2-5; V: TRBV18; DNA: TGTGCCAGCTCACCCGGGACCCTGGAGACCCAGTACTTC; CDR3: CASSPGTLETQYF
D: TRBD1; size: .; J: TRBJ1-3; V: TRBV9; DNA: TGTGCCAGCAGCGTAGAACAGGGGGCGCTTGGAAACACCATATATTTT; CDR3: CASSVEQGALGNTIYF
D: TRBD2; size: .; J: TRBJ2-1; V: TRBV19; DNA: TGTGCCAGTAGTATAAGCGGGAGCACCTACAATGAGCAGTTCTTC; CDR3: CASSISGSTYNEQFF
D: .; size: .; J: TRBJ2-1; V: TRBV7-2; DNA: TGTGCCAGCAGCCCATCCGGGACCCTCAATGAGCAGTTCTTC; CDR3: CASSPSGTLNEQFF
D: .; size: .; J: TRBJ2-7; V: TRBV5-1; DNA: TGCGCCAGCAGACCGCCTGGTCCGGGGTCCTACGAGCAGTACTTC; CDR3: CASRPPGPGSYEQYF
D: .; size: few; J: TRBJ2-5; V: TRBV11-1; DNA: TGTGCCAGCAGCTTATCATTCCGGTCGCCCGGGGAGACCCAGTACTTC; CDR3: CASSLSFRSPGETQYF
D: .; size: once; J: TRBJ2-4; V: TRBV19; DNA: TGTGCCAGTAGTATAGATGTGAGACAGAGAAACATTCAGTACTTC; CDR3: CASSIDVRQRNIQYF
D: .; size: .; J: TRBJ2-2; V: TRBV27; DNA: TGTGCCAGCAGAGGGTGGAAGAACACCGGGGAGCTGTTTTTT; CDR3: CASRGWKNTGELFF
D: .; size: .; J: TRBJ1-2; V: TRBV27; DNA: TGTGCCAGCAGTTTATCCTTTGGGTATGGCTACACCTTC; CDR3: CASSLSFGYGYTF
D: TRBD2; size: many; J: TRBJ2-7; V: TRBV29-1; DNA: TGCAGCGTCGGGGAGGGCAGCTACGAGCAGTACTTC; CDR3: CSVGEGSYEQYF
D: TRBD2; size: many; J: TRBJ2-3; V: TRBV19; DNA: TGTGCCAGTAGTATCGGGGGGGGGACAGATACGCAGTATTTT; CDR3: CASSIGGGTDTQYF
D: TRBD1; size: few; J: TRBJ1-1; V: TRBV20-1; DNA: TGCAGTGCTAGAGAACCCCTCGACAGGGGGACTGAAGCTTTCTTT; CDR3: CSAREPLDRGTEAFF
D: TRBD1; size: .; J: TRBJ1-6; V: TRBV7-6; DNA: TGTGCCAGCAGCATCGACAGGGGGCAACCCCTCCACTTT; CDR3: CASSIDRGQPLHF
D: TRBD2; size: .; J: TRBJ2-7; V: TRBV12-3/TRBV12-4; DNA: TGTGCCAGCAGTTTCGGGGGAGGGCTAGCGGGACCCTCCTACGAGCAGTACTTC; CDR3: CASSFGGGLAGPSYEQYF
D: .; size: .; J: TRBJ1-4; V: TRBV7-2; DNA: TGTGCCAGCAGCTTAGTCGGCAGCCTTAATGAAAAACTGTTTTTT; CDR3: CASSLVGSLNEKLFF
D: TRBD1; size: .; J: TRBJ2-1; V: TRBV19; DNA: TGTGCCAGTATCGAGCCAGGACAGGGGAGATCGGGTGAGCAGTTCTTC; CDR3: CASIEPGQGRSGEQFF
D: .; size: many; J: TRBJ1-1; V: TRBV24-1; DNA: TGTGCCACCAGTGACAGGGGTTCCACTGAAGCTTTCTTT; CDR3: CATSDRGSTEAFF
D: TRBD1; size: .; J: TRBJ2-7; V: TRBV25-1; DNA: TGTGCCAGCAGTTTTCGGCTTCCGGGACAGGGCCTATCCTACGAGCAGTACTTC; CDR3: CASSFRLPGQGLSYEQYF
D: .; size: .; J: TRBJ1-1; V: TRBV19; DNA: TGTGCCAGTAGTATAGTAAGAGGCCCCGCAGCTTTCTTT; CDR3: CASSIVRGPAAFF
D: .; size: many; J: TRBJ2-5; V: TRBV24-1; DNA: TGTGCCACCAGTGATGGGGGACGAGCCCAGTACTTC; CDR3: CATSDGGRAQYF
D: .; size: .; J: TRBJ2-5; V: TRBV30; DNA: TGTGCCTGGAGTGTAAAGGGGGGGCTCGAGACCCAGTACTTC; CDR3: CAWSVKGGLETQYF
D: .; size: .; J: TRBJ2-1; V: TRBV25-1; DNA: TGTGCCAGCAGACTGGGGGGAGGTCGATACAATGAGCAGTTCTTC; CDR3: CASRLGGGRYNEQFF
D: .; size: many; J: TRBJ1-2; V: TRBV2; DNA: TGTGCCAGCACCTACCGAGGGCAGGGTCACTACACCTTC; CDR3: CASTYRGQGHYTF
D: TRBD2; size: .; J: TRBJ2-3; V: TRBV9; DNA: TGTGCCAGCAGCGTTTCTAGCGGAGCGGCACCAGATACGCAGTATTTT; CDR3: CASSVSSGAAPDTQYF
D: .; size: many; J: TRBJ2-1; V: TRBV7-9; DNA: TGTGCCGGGTCACGACTCGACATCAATGAGCAGTTCTTC; CDR3: CAGSRLDINEQFF
D: .; size: many; J: TRBJ2-1; V: TRBV20-1; DNA: TGCAGTGGAGGAGGCTACAATGAGCAGTTCTTC; CDR3: CSGGGYNEQFF
D: TRBD1; size: many; J: TRBJ1-1; V: TRBV20-1; DNA: TGCAGTGCTCGGGACAGGGGAGGAGGGACTGAAGCTTTCTTT; CDR3: CSARDRGGGTEAFF
D: .; size: few; J: TRBJ2-3; V: TRBV20-1; DNA: TGCAGTGTCCGGGGGCAGAGCACAGATACGCAGTATTTT; CDR3: CSVRGQSTDTQYF
D: .; size: many; J: TRBJ2-5; V: TRBV10-3; DNA: TGTGCCATCAGTGACAAACAAGAGACCCAGTACTTC; CDR3: CAISDKQETQYF
D: .; size: .; J: TRBJ2-1; V: TRBV2; DNA: TGTGCCAGCAAAGGGCGAACTTACAATGAGCAGTTCTTC; CDR3: CASKGRTYNEQFF